This T cell receptor beta chain was sequenced in a study of shared clonotypes between healthy human individuals. Researchers partitioned CD4+ cells into CD45RA+ naive and CD45RA-negative memory subsets. At deep level, the assay was performed. In the authors' workflow: ImmunoSEQ gave junction-only sequences without quality scores, so filtering differed. Here immunoSEQ multiplex PCR was the method, and the copy in TCRdb shows in-frame clones only, minus some. V and J calls and clone size are given by that table; D and trimming were obtained from the DNA. There are around 700,000 clones in the sample; about three quarters occur only once, and 1.8% lies in the top ten. The V end was cut by 2 bases, the J end by 3 bases, with 11 bases between. Germline lookup yields CDR1 MNHNY and CDR2 SVGAGI (reference sequence). The CDR3 has 14 amino acids.

The V call is TRBV6-6, the J call TRBJ2-7, with D perhaps TRBD1 or TRBD2 (5 bases each). Sequenced material: memory CD4+ T cells sorted from blood. The subset is: CD45RA-negative fraction. The receptor was derived from a woman aged 25 to 39 in good health. CDR3 sequence reads: CASSYRGPFYEQYF. The CDR3 nucleotides read TGTGCCAGCAGTTACAGGGGACCCTTCTACGAGCAGTACTTC.